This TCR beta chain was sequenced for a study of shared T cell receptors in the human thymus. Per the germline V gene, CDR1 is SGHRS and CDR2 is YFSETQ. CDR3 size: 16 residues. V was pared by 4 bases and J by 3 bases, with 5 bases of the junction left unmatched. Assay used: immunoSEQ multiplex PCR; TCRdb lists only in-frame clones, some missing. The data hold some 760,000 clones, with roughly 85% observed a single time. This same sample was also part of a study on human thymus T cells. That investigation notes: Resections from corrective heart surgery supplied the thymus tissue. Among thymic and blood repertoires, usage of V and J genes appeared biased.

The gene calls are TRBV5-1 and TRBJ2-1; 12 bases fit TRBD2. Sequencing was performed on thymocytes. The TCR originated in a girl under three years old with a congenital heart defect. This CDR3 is CASSGRLAGDYNEQFF. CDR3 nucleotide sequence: TGCGCCAGCAGCGGAAGACTAGCGGGGGACTACAATGAGCAGTTCTTC.